These T cell receptor beta chains were read from a single sample in a study of blood T cell repertoires in COVID-19. The protocol was immunoSEQ multiplex PCR, while the TCRdb copy is restricted to in-frame clones and leaves out a portion. The sample has 140,000 to 150,000 clones, under 85% seen once. The sample was peripheral blood. The receptors stem from a man in his fifties with active or convalescent COVID-19. CDR3s include the opening cysteine and the closing phenylalanine or tryptophan. Fields, in order: J gene, V gene, clone size, D gene, CDR3 protein, CDR3 DNA. The D gene is left open where the match is weak. Clone size is stated in some rows and not others, as once, few, many or a class when expanded.

J gene: TRBJ2-1; V gene: TRBV9; clone size: NA; D gene: TRBD2; CDR3 protein: CASSLAGALSYNEQFF; CDR3 DNA: TGTGCCAGCAGTCTAGCGGGAGCTCTGTCCTACAATGAGCAGTTCTTC
J gene: TRBJ1-1; V gene: TRBV7-9; clone size: NA; D gene: NA; CDR3 protein: CASSRGVRNTEAFF; CDR3 DNA: TGTGCCAGCAGCCGGGGAGTTAGAAACACTGAAGCTTTCTTT
J gene: TRBJ1-5; V gene: TRBV28; clone size: NA; D gene: NA; CDR3 protein: CASSLEVQPQHF; CDR3 DNA: TGTGCCAGCAGTTTAGAGGTTCAGCCCCAGCATTTT
J gene: TRBJ2-7; V gene: TRBV29-1; clone size: NA; D gene: TRBD1; CDR3 protein: CSARTGGDSYEQYF; CDR3 DNA: TGCAGCGCTAGGACAGGGGGCGACTCCTACGAGCAGTACTTC
J gene: TRBJ1-1; V gene: TRBV4-1; clone size: few; D gene: NA; CDR3 protein: CASSQDSSGGQAFF; CDR3 DNA: TGCGCCAGCAGCCAAGACTCTTCGGGGGGCCAAGCTTTCTTT
J gene: TRBJ2-7; V gene: TRBV27; clone size: NA; D gene: TRBD1; CDR3 protein: CASSQPSGTGSLEQYF; CDR3 DNA: TGTGCCAGCAGCCAACCGTCCGGGACAGGGAGTCTCGAGCAGTACTTC
J gene: TRBJ1-3; V gene: TRBV6-1; clone size: NA; D gene: NA; CDR3 protein: CASSAAGSYSGNTIYF; CDR3 DNA: TGTGCCAGCAGTGCCGCAGGGTCATACTCTGGAAACACCATATATTTT
J gene: TRBJ2-2; V gene: TRBV27; clone size: NA; D gene: TRBD2; CDR3 protein: CASSLVSSGTGELFF; CDR3 DNA: TGTGCCAGCAGTTTAGTTTCTAGCGGGACCGGGGAGCTGTTTTTT
J gene: TRBJ1-1; V gene: TRBV4-1; clone size: NA; D gene: TRBD1; CDR3 protein: CASSQSPGQGDTEAFF; CDR3 DNA: TGCGCCAGCAGCCAATCGCCGGGACAGGGGGACACTGAAGCTTTCTTT
J gene: TRBJ2-3; V gene: TRBV28; clone size: NA; D gene: TRBD1; CDR3 protein: CASRPGQGPVSDTQYF; CDR3 DNA: TGTGCCAGCAGACCAGGACAGGGTCCGGTCTCAGATACGCAGTATTTT
J gene: TRBJ1-3; V gene: TRBV6-5; clone size: NA; D gene: NA; CDR3 protein: CASSTQGNTIYF; CDR3 DNA: TGTGCCAGCAGTACACAGGGAAACACCATATATTTT
J gene: TRBJ2-2; V gene: TRBV5-1; clone size: once; D gene: NA; CDR3 protein: CASSRGLTGSLADTGELFF; CDR3 DNA: TGCGCCAGCAGCAGGGGGTTGACAGGGAGCTTAGCGGACACCGGGGAGCTGTTTTTT
J gene: TRBJ2-7; V gene: TRBV11-2; clone size: NA; D gene: NA; CDR3 protein: CASSPRQFSYEQYF; CDR3 DNA: TGTGCCAGCAGCCCCCGACAGTTTTCCTACGAGCAGTACTTC
J gene: TRBJ2-6; V gene: TRBV27; clone size: NA; D gene: TRBD1; CDR3 protein: CASGGQAISGANVLTF; CDR3 DNA: TGTGCCAGCGGAGGACAGGCCATCTCTGGGGCCAACGTCCTGACTTTC
J gene: TRBJ1-1; V gene: TRBV5-1; clone size: NA; D gene: TRBD1; CDR3 protein: CASSWTGFNEAFF; CDR3 DNA: TGCGCCAGCAGCTGGACAGGGTTTAATGAAGCTTTCTTT
J gene: TRBJ2-7; V gene: TRBV9; clone size: NA; D gene: TRBD2; CDR3 protein: CASSVTSDSYEQYF; CDR3 DNA: TGTGCCAGCAGCGTGACTAGCGACTCCTACGAGCAGTACTTC
J gene: TRBJ2-7; V gene: TRBV27; clone size: NA; D gene: NA; CDR3 protein: CASSPDITQEQYF; CDR3 DNA: TGTGCCAGCAGCCCGGACATCACCCAGGAGCAGTACTTC
J gene: TRBJ2-1; V gene: TRBV9; clone size: once; D gene: NA; CDR3 protein: CASSVVGGTYNEQFF; CDR3 DNA: TGTGCCAGCAGCGTAGTAGGGGGTACCTACAATGAGCAGTTCTTC
J gene: TRBJ2-3; V gene: TRBV27; clone size: NA; D gene: NA; CDR3 protein: CASRTRGTDTQYF; CDR3 DNA: TGTGCCAGCAGAACCAGGGGCACAGATACGCAGTATTTT
J gene: TRBJ2-4; V gene: TRBV27; clone size: NA; D gene: TRBD1; CDR3 protein: CASSLTGGLAKNIQYF; CDR3 DNA: TGTGCCAGCAGTCTGACAGGGGGCCTAGCCAAAAACATTCAGTACTTC
J gene: TRBJ2-3; V gene: TRBV28; clone size: once; D gene: NA; CDR3 protein: CASSFGRGVRGTQYF; CDR3 DNA: TGTGCCAGCAGTTTCGGCAGGGGGGTGCGCGGTACGCAGTATTTT
J gene: TRBJ2-1; V gene: TRBV3-1/TRBV3-2; clone size: NA; D gene: TRBD2; CDR3 protein: CASSRRTSGASYNEQFF; CDR3 DNA: TGTGCCAGCAGCCGACGGACTAGCGGGGCCTCCTACAATGAGCAGTTCTTC
J gene: TRBJ1-1; V gene: TRBV7-3; clone size: NA; D gene: NA; CDR3 protein: CASSLYSSTEAFF; CDR3 DNA: TGTGCCAGCAGCTTATACAGCAGTACTGAAGCTTTCTTT
J gene: TRBJ2-7; V gene: TRBV19; clone size: NA; D gene: NA; CDR3 protein: CASSADAGLAYEQYF; CDR3 DNA: TGTGCCAGTAGTGCTGATGCGGGACTCGCCTACGAGCAGTACTTC
J gene: TRBJ2-1; V gene: TRBV7-7; clone size: NA; D gene: TRBD2; CDR3 protein: CASSLVAGPYNEQFF; CDR3 DNA: TGTGCTAGCAGCTTAGTAGCGGGACCCTACAATGAGCAGTTCTTC
J gene: TRBJ2-3; V gene: TRBV5-1; clone size: few; D gene: TRBD2; CDR3 protein: CASSRTSGSPRTDTQYF; CDR3 DNA: TGCGCCAGCAGCAGGACTAGCGGGTCCCCACGCACAGATACGCAGTATTTT
J gene: TRBJ1-2; V gene: TRBV7-8; clone size: few; D gene: TRBD1; CDR3 protein: CASSLVGGQTNYGYTF; CDR3 DNA: TGTGCCAGCAGCTTAGTGGGGGGACAGACGAACTATGGCTACACCTTC
J gene: TRBJ2-5; V gene: TRBV3-1/TRBV3-2; clone size: once; D gene: TRBD1; CDR3 protein: CASSQLQGAETQYF; CDR3 DNA: TGTGCCAGCAGCCAACTACAGGGGGCGGAGACCCAGTACTTC
J gene: TRBJ2-3; V gene: TRBV6-5; clone size: NA; D gene: NA; CDR3 protein: CASTSSFGTDTQYF; CDR3 DNA: TGTGCCAGCACTAGCTCCTTTGGCACAGATACGCAGTATTTT
J gene: TRBJ2-7; V gene: TRBV28; clone size: NA; D gene: TRBD1; CDR3 protein: CASSPRQGSTYEQYF; CDR3 DNA: TGTGCCAGCAGTCCGAGACAGGGGTCCACCTACGAGCAGTACTTC
J gene: TRBJ2-7; V gene: TRBV9; clone size: few; D gene: TRBD2; CDR3 protein: CASGRGASGSYEQYF; CDR3 DNA: TGTGCCAGCGGCCGAGGGGCTAGCGGGAGTTACGAGCAGTACTTC
J gene: TRBJ2-3; V gene: TRBV5-1; clone size: NA; D gene: NA; CDR3 protein: CASSLSQGPTDTQYF; CDR3 DNA: TGCGCCAGCAGCTTATCACAGGGTCCCACAGATACGCAGTATTTT
J gene: TRBJ2-5; V gene: TRBV2; clone size: NA; D gene: TRBD2; CDR3 protein: CASRTSPQETQYF; CDR3 DNA: TGTGCCAGCAGGACTAGCCCCCAAGAGACCCAGTACTTC